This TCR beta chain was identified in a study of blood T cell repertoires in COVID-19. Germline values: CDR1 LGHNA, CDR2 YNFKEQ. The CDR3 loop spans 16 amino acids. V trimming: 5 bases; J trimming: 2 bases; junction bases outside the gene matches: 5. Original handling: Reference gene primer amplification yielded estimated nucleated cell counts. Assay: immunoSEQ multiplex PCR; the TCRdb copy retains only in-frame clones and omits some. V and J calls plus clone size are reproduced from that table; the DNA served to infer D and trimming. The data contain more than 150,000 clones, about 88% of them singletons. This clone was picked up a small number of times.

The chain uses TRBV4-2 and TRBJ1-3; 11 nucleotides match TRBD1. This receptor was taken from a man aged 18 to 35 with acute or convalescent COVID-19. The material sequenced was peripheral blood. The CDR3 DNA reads TGTGCCAGCAGCTTTCCGGGACAGGGGGCTGGAAACACCATATATTTT. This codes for CASSFPGQGAGNTIYF.